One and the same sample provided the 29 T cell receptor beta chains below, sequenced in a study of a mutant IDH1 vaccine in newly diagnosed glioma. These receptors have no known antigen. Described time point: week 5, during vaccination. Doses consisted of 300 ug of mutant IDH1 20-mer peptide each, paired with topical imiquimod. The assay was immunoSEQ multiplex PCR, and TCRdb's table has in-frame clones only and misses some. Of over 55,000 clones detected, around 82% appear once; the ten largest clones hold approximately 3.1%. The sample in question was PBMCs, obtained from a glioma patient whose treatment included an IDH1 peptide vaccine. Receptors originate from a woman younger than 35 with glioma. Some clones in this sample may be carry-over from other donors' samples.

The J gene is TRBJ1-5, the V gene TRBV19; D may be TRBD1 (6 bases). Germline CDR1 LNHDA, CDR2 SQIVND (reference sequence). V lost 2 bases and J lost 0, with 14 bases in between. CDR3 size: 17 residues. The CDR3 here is CASSISGAAYSNQPQHF. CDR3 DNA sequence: TGTGCCAGTAGTATATCAGGGGCGGCCTATAGCAATCAGCCCCAGCATTTT. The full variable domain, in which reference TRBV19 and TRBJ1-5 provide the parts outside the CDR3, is DGGITQSPKYLFRKEGQNVTLSCEQNLNHDAMYWYRQDPGQGLRLIYYSQIVNDFQKGDIAEGYSVSREKKESFPLTVTSAQKNPTAFYLCASSISGAAYSNQPQHFGDGTRLSIL.

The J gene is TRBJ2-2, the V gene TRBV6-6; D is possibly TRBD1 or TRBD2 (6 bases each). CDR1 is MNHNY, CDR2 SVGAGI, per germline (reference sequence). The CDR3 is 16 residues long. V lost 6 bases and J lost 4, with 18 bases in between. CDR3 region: CASRQHREVSTGELFF. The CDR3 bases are TGTGCCAGCAGGCAACACAGGGAGGTTAGCACCGGGGAGCTGTTTTTT.

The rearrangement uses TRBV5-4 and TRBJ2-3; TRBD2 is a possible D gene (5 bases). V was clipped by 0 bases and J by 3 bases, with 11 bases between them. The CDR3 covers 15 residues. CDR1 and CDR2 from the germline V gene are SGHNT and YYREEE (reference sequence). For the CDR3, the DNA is TGTGCCAGCAGCTTGGGCAGCGGCCGGACAGATACGCAGTATTTT. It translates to CASSLGSGRTDTQYF.

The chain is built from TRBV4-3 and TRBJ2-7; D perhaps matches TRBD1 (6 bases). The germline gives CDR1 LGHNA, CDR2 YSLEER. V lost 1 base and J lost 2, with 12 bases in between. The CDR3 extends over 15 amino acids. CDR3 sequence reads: CASSQVTGPPYEQYF. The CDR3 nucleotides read TGCGCCAGCAGCCAAGTAACAGGGCCCCCCTACGAGCAGTACTTC.

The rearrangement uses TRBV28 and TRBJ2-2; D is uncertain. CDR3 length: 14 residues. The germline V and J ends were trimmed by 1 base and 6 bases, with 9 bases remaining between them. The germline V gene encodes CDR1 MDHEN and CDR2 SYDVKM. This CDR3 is CASSLSAFAGELFF. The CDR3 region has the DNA TGTGCCAGCAGTTTATCTGCCTTCGCCGGGGAGCTGTTTTTT.

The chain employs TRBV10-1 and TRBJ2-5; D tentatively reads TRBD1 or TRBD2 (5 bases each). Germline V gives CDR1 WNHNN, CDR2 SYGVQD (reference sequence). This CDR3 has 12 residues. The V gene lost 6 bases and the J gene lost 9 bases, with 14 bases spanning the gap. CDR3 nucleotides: TGCGCCAGCAGGGGGGACGACGGGCCCCAGTACTTC. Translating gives CASRGDDGPQYF.

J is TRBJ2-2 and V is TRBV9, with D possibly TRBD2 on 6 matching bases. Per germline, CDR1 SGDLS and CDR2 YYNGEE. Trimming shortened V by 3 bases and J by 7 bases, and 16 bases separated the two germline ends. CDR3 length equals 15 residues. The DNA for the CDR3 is TGTGCCAGCAGCGGCTCGGGGACTCACGGCGGGGAGCTGTTTTTT. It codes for CASSGSGTHGGELFF.

The CDR3 coding sequence is TGTGCCAGCAGTGATACTAGGGGGGCCCAGGGCTACACCTTC. Protein product: CASSDTRGAQGYTF. V usage is TRBV2 and J usage is TRBJ1-2; maybe TRBD1 (6 bases). V dropped 3 bases and J dropped 8 bases, with 16 bases sitting between them. This CDR3 contains 14 residues. Germline CDR1 is SNHLY and CDR2 is FYNNEI. Variable domain in full (rest from reference TRBV2 and TRBJ1-2): EPEVTQTPSHQVTQMGQEVILRCVPISNHLYFYWYRQILGQKVEFLVSFYNNEISEKSEIFDDQFSVERPDGSNFTLKIRSTKLEDSAMYFCASSDTRGAQGYTFGSGTRLTVV.

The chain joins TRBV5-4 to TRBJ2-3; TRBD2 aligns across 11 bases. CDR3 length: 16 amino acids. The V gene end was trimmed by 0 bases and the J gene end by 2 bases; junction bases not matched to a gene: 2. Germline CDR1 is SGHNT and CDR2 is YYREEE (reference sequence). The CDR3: CASSLGLAGFTDTQYF. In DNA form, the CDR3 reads TGTGCCAGCAGCTTGGGACTAGCGGGGTTCACAGATACGCAGTATTTT. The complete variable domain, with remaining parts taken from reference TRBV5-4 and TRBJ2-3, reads ETGVTQSPTHLIKTRGQQVTLRCSSQSGHNTVSWYQQALGQGPQFIFQYYREEENGRGNFPPRFSGLQFPNYSSELNVNALELDDSALYLCASSLGLAGFTDTQYFGPGTRLTVL.

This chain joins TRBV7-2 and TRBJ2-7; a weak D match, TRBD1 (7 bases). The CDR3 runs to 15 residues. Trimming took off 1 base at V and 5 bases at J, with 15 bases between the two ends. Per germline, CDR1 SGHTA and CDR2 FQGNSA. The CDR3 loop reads CASSLVAGGYNEQYF. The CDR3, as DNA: TGTGCCAGCAGCTTAGTGGCAGGGGGGTACAACGAGCAGTACTTC.

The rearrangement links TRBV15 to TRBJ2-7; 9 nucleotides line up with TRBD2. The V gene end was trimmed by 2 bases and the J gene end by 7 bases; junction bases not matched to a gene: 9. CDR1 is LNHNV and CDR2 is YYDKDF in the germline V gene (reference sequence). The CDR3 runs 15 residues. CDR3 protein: CATSRSGRTSGEQYF. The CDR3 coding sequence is TGTGCCACCAGCAGAAGCGGGAGGACCTCGGGAGAGCAGTACTTC.

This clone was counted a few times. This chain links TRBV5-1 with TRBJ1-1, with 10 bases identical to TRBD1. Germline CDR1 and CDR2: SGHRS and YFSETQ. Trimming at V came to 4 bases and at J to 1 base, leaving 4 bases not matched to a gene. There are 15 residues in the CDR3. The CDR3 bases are TGCGCCAGCAGCATGCGGACAGGGGGGAACACTGAAGCTTTCTTT. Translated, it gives CASSMRTGGNTEAFF.

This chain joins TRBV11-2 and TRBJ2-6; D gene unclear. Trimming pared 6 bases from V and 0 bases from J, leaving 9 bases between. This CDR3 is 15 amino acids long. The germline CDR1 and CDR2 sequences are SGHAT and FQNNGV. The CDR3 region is CASRRWGSGANVLTF. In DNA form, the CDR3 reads TGTGCCAGCAGGAGGTGGGGCTCTGGGGCCAACGTCCTGACTTTC. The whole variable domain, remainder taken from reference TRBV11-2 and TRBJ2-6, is EAGVAQSPRYKIIEKRQSVAFWCNPISGHATLYWYQQILGQGPKLLIQFQNNGVVDDSQLPKDRFSAERLKGVDSTLKIQPAKLEDSAVYLCASRRWGSGANVLTFGAGSRLTVL.

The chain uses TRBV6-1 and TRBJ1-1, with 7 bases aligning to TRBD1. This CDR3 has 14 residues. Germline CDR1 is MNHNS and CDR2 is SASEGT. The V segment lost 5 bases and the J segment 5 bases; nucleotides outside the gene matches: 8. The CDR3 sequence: CASSPNRGATEAFF. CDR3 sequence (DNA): TGTGCCAGCAGTCCGAACAGGGGCGCGACTGAAGCTTTCTTT.

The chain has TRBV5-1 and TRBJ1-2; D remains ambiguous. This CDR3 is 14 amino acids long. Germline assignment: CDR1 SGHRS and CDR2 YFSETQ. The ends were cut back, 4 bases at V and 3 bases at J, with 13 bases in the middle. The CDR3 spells CASSIDGRDYGYTF. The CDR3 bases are TGCGCCAGCAGCATCGACGGGCGGGACTATGGCTACACCTTC.

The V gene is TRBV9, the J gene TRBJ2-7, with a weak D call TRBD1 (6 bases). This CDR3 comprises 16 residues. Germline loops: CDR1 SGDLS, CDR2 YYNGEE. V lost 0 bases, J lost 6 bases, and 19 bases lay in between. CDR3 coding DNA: TGTGCCAGCAGCGTAGGAGGAACAGGGCGCCTGTCCGAGCAGTACTTC. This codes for CASSVGGTGRLSEQYF.

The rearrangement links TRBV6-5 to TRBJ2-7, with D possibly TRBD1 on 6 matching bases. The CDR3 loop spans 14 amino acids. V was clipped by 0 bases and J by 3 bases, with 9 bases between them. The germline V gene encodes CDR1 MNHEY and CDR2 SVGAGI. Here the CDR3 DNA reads TGTGCCAGCAGTTACTCCAACAGGGACTACGAGCAGTACTTC. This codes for CASSYSNRDYEQYF.

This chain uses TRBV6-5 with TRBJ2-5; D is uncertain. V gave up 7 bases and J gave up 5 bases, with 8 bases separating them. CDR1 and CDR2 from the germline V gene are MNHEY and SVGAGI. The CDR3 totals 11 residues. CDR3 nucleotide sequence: TGTGCCAGCACGAATGGGGAGACCCAGTACTTC. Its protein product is CASTNGETQYF.

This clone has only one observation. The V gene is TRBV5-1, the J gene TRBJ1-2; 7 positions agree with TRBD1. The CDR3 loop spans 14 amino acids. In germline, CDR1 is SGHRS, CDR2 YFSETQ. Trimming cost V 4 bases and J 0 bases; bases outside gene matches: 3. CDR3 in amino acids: CASSQGTANYGYTF. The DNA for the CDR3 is TGCGCCAGCAGCCAGGGGACAGCTAACTATGGCTACACCTTC.

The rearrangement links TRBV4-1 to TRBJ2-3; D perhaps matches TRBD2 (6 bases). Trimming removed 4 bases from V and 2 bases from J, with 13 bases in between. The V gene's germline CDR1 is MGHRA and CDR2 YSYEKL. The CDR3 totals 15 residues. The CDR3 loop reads CASSPQSGVTDTQYF. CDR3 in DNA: TGCGCCAGCAGCCCCCAGTCGGGGGTCACAGATACGCAGTATTTT.

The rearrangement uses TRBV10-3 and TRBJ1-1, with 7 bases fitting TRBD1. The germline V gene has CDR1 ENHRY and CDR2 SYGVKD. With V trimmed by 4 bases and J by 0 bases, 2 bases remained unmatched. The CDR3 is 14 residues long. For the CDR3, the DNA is TGTGCCATCAGTGGGGGACAGCTGAACACTGAAGCTTTCTTT. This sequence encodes CAISGGQLNTEAFF.

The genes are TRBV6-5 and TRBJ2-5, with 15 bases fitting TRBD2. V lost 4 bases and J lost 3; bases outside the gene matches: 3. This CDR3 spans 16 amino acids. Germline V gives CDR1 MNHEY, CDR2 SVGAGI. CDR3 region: CASSFGTSGGKETQYF. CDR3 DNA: TGTGCCAGCAGTTTTGGGACTAGCGGGGGGAAAGAGACCCAGTACTTC.

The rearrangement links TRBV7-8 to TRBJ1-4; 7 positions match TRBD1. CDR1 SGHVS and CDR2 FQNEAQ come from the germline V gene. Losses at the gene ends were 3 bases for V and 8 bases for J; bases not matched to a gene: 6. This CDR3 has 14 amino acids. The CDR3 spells CASSFPSDREKLFF. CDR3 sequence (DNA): TGTGCCAGCAGCTTTCCCTCGGACAGGGAAAAACTGTTTTTT.

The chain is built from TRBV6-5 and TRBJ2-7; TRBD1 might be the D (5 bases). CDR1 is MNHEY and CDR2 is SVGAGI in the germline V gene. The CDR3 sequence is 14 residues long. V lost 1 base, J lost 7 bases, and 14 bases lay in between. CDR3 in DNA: TGTGCCAGCAGTTACTTCGGCTTAGGGGTGGAGCAGTACTTC. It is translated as CASSYFGLGVEQYF.

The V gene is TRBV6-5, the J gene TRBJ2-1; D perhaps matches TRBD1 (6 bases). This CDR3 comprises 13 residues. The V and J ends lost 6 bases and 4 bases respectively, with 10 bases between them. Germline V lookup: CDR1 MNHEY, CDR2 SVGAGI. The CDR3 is CASRGTPYNEQFF. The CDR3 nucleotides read TGTGCCAGCAGGGGGACACCTTACAATGAGCAGTTCTTC.

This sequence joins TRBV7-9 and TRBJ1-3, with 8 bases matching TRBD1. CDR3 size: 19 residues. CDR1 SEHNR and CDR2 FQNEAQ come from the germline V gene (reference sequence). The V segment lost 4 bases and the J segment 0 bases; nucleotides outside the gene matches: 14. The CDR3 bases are TGTGCCAGCAGCTCCCCAGCCGGGACAGGTTCCTACTCTGGAAACACCATATATTTT. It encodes CASSSPAGTGSYSGNTIYF.

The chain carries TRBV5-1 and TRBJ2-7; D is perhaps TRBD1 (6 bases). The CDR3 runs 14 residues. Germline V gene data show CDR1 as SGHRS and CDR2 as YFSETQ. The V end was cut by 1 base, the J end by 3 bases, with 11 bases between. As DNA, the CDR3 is TGCGCCAGCAGCTTGTATTCCAGGGGCTACGAGCAGTACTTC. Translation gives CASSLYSRGYEQYF.

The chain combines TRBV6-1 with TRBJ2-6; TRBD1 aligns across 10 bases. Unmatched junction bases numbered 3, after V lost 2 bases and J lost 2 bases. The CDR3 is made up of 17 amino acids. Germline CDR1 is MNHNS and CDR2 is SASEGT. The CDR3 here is CASSEWTGGTGANVLTF. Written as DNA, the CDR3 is TGTGCCAGCAGTGAATGGACAGGGGGGACTGGGGCCAACGTCCTGACTTTC.

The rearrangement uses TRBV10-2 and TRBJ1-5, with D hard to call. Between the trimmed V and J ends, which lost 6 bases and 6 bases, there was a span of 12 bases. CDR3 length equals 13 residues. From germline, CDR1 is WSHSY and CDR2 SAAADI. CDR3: CASRSGGSQPQHF. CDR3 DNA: TGCGCCAGCAGGAGCGGCGGCAGTCAGCCCCAGCATTTT.